This T cell receptor beta chain emerged from a study of cytomegalovirus exposure and HLA in healthy donors. The junction had 6 bases not matched to a gene; V was cut back by 3 bases and J by 5 bases. CDR1 MNHNY and CDR2 SVGAGI come from the germline V gene (reference sequence). The CDR3 totals 14 residues. Primers included in the PCR were 60 Vbeta and 13 Jbeta primers. Produced via immunoSEQ multiplex PCR; TCRdb's table is partial and in-frame only. The top ten clones hold approximately 2.3% of a sample with roughly 170,000 clones, around 79% of them seen once. This chain links TRBV6-6 with TRBJ1-1; 7 nucleotides agree with TRBD1. Sequenced input: PBMCs. This TCR came from a female donor in good health and CMV-seronegative. CDR3 residues: CASSYFYRGTEAFF. CDR3 bases: TGTGCCAGCAGTTATTTCTACAGGGGTACTGAAGCTTTCTTT.